Shown below are 28 T cell receptor beta chains from a single sample sequenced in a study of T cells expressing NK-cell markers. TCRdb reanalyzed the 5' RACE reads, giving one entry per CDR3 protein sequence and no DNA. Its table lists 300,000 to 500,000 distinct CDR3 sequences. The sample taken for sequencing was blood T cells: a sorted CD56 or NKG2C T cell subset, CD4+ or CD8+ T cells, or bulk PBMC T cells (not recorded which). The receptors come from a woman between 45 and 65 years old in good health.

V and J are TRBV5-5 and TRBJ1-2. Germline CDR1 is SGHKS and CDR2 is YYEKEE (reference sequence). This CDR3 spans 14 amino acids. CDR3 in amino acids: CASRSSGTAYGYTF.

The chain employs TRBV20-1 and TRBJ2-7. This CDR3 is built from 15 residues. Germline V gene sequence: CDR1 DFQATT, CDR2 SNEGSKA (reference sequence). The CDR3 here is CSARDSSVKSYEQYF.

The rearrangement joins TRBV6-4 to TRBJ2-1; no DNA is available, so the TRBD2 call from TCRdb remains unchecked. The length of the CDR3 is 15 residues. Germline assignment: CDR1 MRHNA and CDR2 SNTAGT. CDR3: CASSDTSSSANEQFF.

The chain uses TRBV4-1 and TRBJ1-2; lacking DNA, the TRBD1 call made by TCRdb goes unchecked. Looked up from germline, CDR1 is MGHRA and CDR2 is YSYEKL. The CDR3 loop spans 14 amino acids. The CDR3 here is CASSQEGQPYGYTF.

The J gene is TRBJ2-1, the V gene TRBV15. Per the germline V gene, CDR1 is LNHNV and CDR2 is YYDKDF (reference sequence). The CDR3 length is 15 residues. The CDR3 here is CATSREGSKSDEQFF.

This chain joins TRBV7-6 and TRBJ2-1; TCRdb picks TRBD2, but there is no DNA to check that call. Germline assignment: CDR1 SGHVS and CDR2 FNYEAQ. The CDR3 consists of 15 residues. This CDR3 reads CASSLLPGVYNEQFF.

V usage is TRBV24-1 and J usage is TRBJ2-5. CDR1 is KGHDR and CDR2 is SFDVKD in the germline V gene. The CDR3 is 17 residues long. Here the CDR3 reads CATSDVSAVGVEETQYF.

The chain employs TRBV5-1 and TRBJ2-3; TCRdb names TRBD2, which stays unverified in the absence of DNA. Germline values: CDR1 SGHRS, CDR2 YFSETQ. CDR3 size: 14 residues. The CDR3 sequence is CASRRGISTDTQYF.

The chain recombines TRBV18 with TRBJ2-1; TCRdb calls TRBD1, which cannot be checked without DNA. The CDR3 runs 15 residues. Germline V lookup: CDR1 KGHSH, CDR2 LQKENI. The chain's CDR3 is CASSGAQSSYNEQFF.

This chain links TRBV4-1 with TRBJ2-5; no DNA is available, so the TRBD1 call from TCRdb remains unchecked. This CDR3 has 16 amino acids. The germline CDR1 and CDR2 sequences are MGHRA and YSYEKL. CDR3 protein: CASSPPDQPRRGTQYF.

The chain joins TRBV27 to TRBJ2-7; TCRdb gives TRBD2 as the D gene, but with no DNA this cannot be confirmed. Germline assignment: CDR1 MNHEY and CDR2 SMNVEV (reference sequence). The CDR3 is made up of 15 amino acids. The CDR3 reads CASSSGLAGAYEQYF.

The chain links TRBV5-1 to TRBJ2-2. Germline V gene lookup returns CDR1 SGHRS and CDR2 YFSETQ. This CDR3 spans 15 amino acids. CDR3 amino acids: CASSLVQGWTGELFF.

The V gene is TRBV7-7, the J gene TRBJ2-2; TCRdb proposes TRBD2, but this gene call is untestable without DNA. Germline CDR1 is SSHAT and CDR2 is FNYEAQ (reference sequence). This CDR3 comprises 16 residues. The CDR3: CASSLLAGEGTGELFF.

The chain uses TRBV11-2 and TRBJ1-2; TCRdb gives TRBD1 as the D gene, but with no DNA this cannot be confirmed. Germline CDR1 is SGHAT and CDR2 is FQNNGV. This CDR3 comprises 14 residues. The CDR3: CASSFPDTNHGYTF. Combining the CDR3 with reference TRBV11-2 and TRBJ1-2 gives the whole variable domain EAGVAQSPRYKIIEKRQSVAFWCNPISGHATLYWYQQILGQGPKLLIQFQNNGVVDDSQLPKDRFSAERLKGVDSTLKIQPAKLEDSAVYLCASSFPDTNHGYTFGSGTRLTVV.

V and J are TRBV30 and TRBJ2-2; no DNA is available, so the TRBD2 call from TCRdb remains unchecked. The V gene's germline CDR1 is GTSNPN and CDR2 SVGIG (reference sequence). CDR3 size: 16 residues. CDR3 amino acids: CAWRARLAGNTGELFF.

CDR3 loop: CAERRRATSPLHF. The V and J genes are TRBV30 and TRBJ1-6; TCRdb's D call of TRBD1 is untestable without DNA. Germline V gene data show CDR1 as GTSNPN and CDR2 as SVGIG (reference sequence). The CDR3 extends over 13 amino acids.

The V call is TRBV4-2, the J call TRBJ2-5; the D call from TCRdb, TRBD2, cannot be confirmed without DNA. CDR1 LGHNA and CDR2 YNFKEQ come from the germline V gene. CDR3 length: 15 residues. CDR3 amino acids: CASSQDRGALRTQYF.

This chain joins TRBV7-9 and TRBJ2-1. Germline-derived CDR1 and CDR2 are SEHNR and FQNEAQ (reference sequence). CDR3 length: 14 amino acids. The CDR3 is CAIGISSSYNEQFF.

The chain uses TRBV24-1 and TRBJ2-3; TCRdb outputs TRBD1, but without DNA this stays unchecked. The CDR3 covers 13 residues. Germline V gene data show CDR1 as KGHDR and CDR2 as SFDVKD. CDR3 residues: CATGRQGRDTQYF.

The genes are TRBV12-3 or TRBV12-4 and TRBJ1-6; TCRdb's D call of TRBD1 is untestable without DNA. The CDR3 loop spans 17 amino acids. CDR3 loop: CASSIRGYRFLNSPLHF.

This chain links TRBV14 with TRBJ2-1; TCRdb reports TRBD1, a call that lacks DNA to check it against. The CDR3 runs to 15 residues. Germline CDR1 SGHDN, CDR2 FVKESK. CDR3 in amino acids: CASSPQGAPGNEQFF.

This chain joins TRBV6-2 or TRBV6-3 and TRBJ1-5. This CDR3 region has 13 residues. Looked up from germline, CDR1 is MNHEY and CDR2 is SVGEGT. The CDR3 sequence: CASSAGGRRPQHF.

The chain carries TRBV5-1 and TRBJ2-2; TCRdb returns TRBD1, unconfirmable since there is no DNA. The CDR3 extends over 16 amino acids. Germline CDR1 is SGHRS and CDR2 is YFSETQ. CDR3 residues: CASSLGTGLNTGELFF. The complete variable domain, with remaining parts taken from reference TRBV5-1 and TRBJ2-2, reads KAGVTQTPRYLIKTRGQQVTLSCSPISGHRSVSWYQQTPGQGLQFLFEYFSETQRNKGNFPGRFSGRQFSNSRSEMNVSTLELGDSALYLCASSLGTGLNTGELFFGEGSRLTVL.

The chain employs TRBV18 and TRBJ1-5; lacking DNA, the TRBD1 call made by TCRdb goes unchecked. Germline V gene sequence: CDR1 KGHSH, CDR2 LQKENI. The CDR3 is made up of 16 amino acids. Here the CDR3 reads CASSPGRGGGNQPQHF.

The chain uses TRBV12-3 or TRBV12-4 and TRBJ2-7; TCRdb's D call of TRBD1 is untestable without DNA. The CDR3 spans 14 residues. The chain's CDR3 is CASGSQGTSYEQYF.

V usage is TRBV10-3 and J usage is TRBJ1-3; TCRdb calls TRBD1, which cannot be checked without DNA. Per the germline V gene, CDR1 is ENHRY and CDR2 is SYGVKD. The length of the CDR3 is 14 residues. CDR3 in amino acids: CAIRTVNSGNTIYF.

The J gene is TRBJ2-7, the V gene TRBV20-1; TCRdb returns TRBD1, unconfirmable since there is no DNA. The CDR3 length is 15 residues. Germline CDR1 DFQATT, CDR2 SNEGSKA (reference sequence). The CDR3 protein is CSASRNRDGTYEQYF.

This CDR3 is CASSPQGYTGELFF. This sequence joins TRBV5-1 and TRBJ2-2; TCRdb reports TRBD1, a call that lacks DNA to check it against. Germline V gives CDR1 SGHRS, CDR2 YFSETQ. The CDR3 spans 14 residues.